Below, 28 T cell receptor beta chains from the same sample are listed, as sequenced in a study of cytomegalovirus exposure and HLA in healthy donors. Both 60 Vbeta primers and 13 Jbeta primers went into the PCR. TCRdb's copy holds only in-frame clones and misses some; the assay was immunoSEQ multiplex PCR. The sample lists 100,000 to 150,000 clones; over 65% were seen once. Sequencing input: PBMCs. The origin of the receptors is a man aged 25-45 years in good health and CMV-seronegative.

This sequence joins TRBV19 and TRBJ1-1; D ambiguous. V was pared by 7 bases and J by 6 bases, with 12 bases between. This CDR3 spans 12 amino acids. Germline V gives CDR1 LNHDA, CDR2 SQIVND (reference sequence). CDR3 in DNA: TGTGCCAGTACCTCAGTGGGAGCTGAAGCTTTCTTT. Its translation: CASTSVGAEAFF.

The chain couples TRBV4-1 to TRBJ2-1; 9 positions match TRBD2. This CDR3 contains 17 residues. J gave up 6 bases and V 1 base, and 10 bases lay outside the gene matches. The germline gives CDR1 MGHRA, CDR2 YSYEKL. The CDR3, as DNA: TGCGCCAGCAGCCAAGGTCCTAGCGGGGTGGCGGCCAATGAGCAGTTCTTC. Residues: CASSQGPSGVAANEQFF.

The chain has TRBV7-9 and TRBJ2-7, with TRBD1 matching 10 bases. V was clipped by 4 bases and J by 5 bases; unmatched bases: 8. CDR1 and CDR2 from the germline V gene are SEHNR and FQNEAQ (reference sequence). This CDR3 comprises 15 residues. This chain's CDR3 is CASSYTGTGVDEQYF. CDR3 sequence (DNA): TGTGCCAGCAGCTATACCGGGACAGGGGTGGACGAGCAGTACTTC.

This chain connects TRBV11-3 to TRBJ2-1, with 12 nucleotides matching TRBD1. V shed 1 base, J shed 6 bases, and the junction held 4 bases outside the gene matches. CDR1 is SGHNT and CDR2 is YENEEA in the germline V gene. The CDR3 length is 16 residues. In nucleotides, the CDR3 is TGTGCCAGCAGCTTAGTGGGACAGGGGGCCTCCAATGAGCAGTTCTTC. Protein: CASSLVGQGASNEQFF.

This chain connects TRBV5-1 to TRBJ2-1; D not resolved. CDR3 length equals 12 residues. V lost 1 base and J lost 9, with 8 bases in between. Germline CDR1 SGHRS, CDR2 YFSETQ. CDR3 amino acids: CASSLLRGEQFF. The CDR3, as DNA: TGCGCCAGCAGCTTGCTACGCGGTGAGCAGTTCTTC.

The CDR3 nucleotides read TGTGCCACCGCGGACAGTTCCAACTATGGCTACACCTTC. Encoded protein: CATADSSNYGYTF. J is TRBJ1-2 and V is TRBV19; the D gene is possibly TRBD1 (6 bases). The CDR3 is 13 residues long. CDR1 is LNHDA, CDR2 SQIVND, per germline (reference sequence). V lost 10 bases and J lost 2, with 14 bases in between.

The V and J genes are TRBV5-6 and TRBJ2-5; 8 bases line up with TRBD1. The last part of the DNA fits TRBJ2-7 better; the J call may be wrong. CDR1 is SGHDT, CDR2 YYEEEE, per germline. The CDR3 is made up of 17 amino acids. CDR3 nucleotide sequence: TGTGCCAGCAGCTTGGCCGCCAGGGGGCGTTCGAATTACGAGCAGTACTTC. It codes for CASSLAARGRSNYEQYF.

The chain combines TRBV29-1 with TRBJ2-2, with 7 bases identical to TRBD2. Germline loops: CDR1 SQVTM, CDR2 ANQGSEA. The CDR3 totals 15 residues. V trimming: 3 bases; J trimming: 1 base; junction bases outside the gene matches: 5. The CDR3 DNA sequence: TGCAGCGTTGAGCAAGCGGGACTGAACACCGGGGAGCTGTTTTTT. This translates into CSVEQAGLNTGELFF.

This clone has just a few counts. This sequence joins TRBV18 and TRBJ1-5, with TRBD1 matching 7 bases. From germline, CDR1 is KGHSH and CDR2 LQKENI. With 5 bases clipped from V and 0 bases from J, the junction kept 1 base outside the gene matches. The CDR3 is 14 amino acids. The CDR3 here is CASSDRDSNQPQHF. DNA of the CDR3: TGTGCCAGCTCAGACAGGGATAGCAATCAGCCCCAGCATTTT.

The chain is built from TRBV4-3 and TRBJ1-2; 7 bases line up with TRBD1. Looked up from germline, CDR1 is LGHNA and CDR2 is YSLEER. The V and J ends lost 4 bases and 2 bases, in that order; junction bases with no gene match: 4. The CDR3 length is 14 residues. The CDR3 DNA reads as TGCGCCAGCAGCCCGACAGGGATGAACTATGGCTACACCTTC. It yields the protein CASSPTGMNYGYTF.

A few counts support this clone. This chain joins TRBV9 and TRBJ2-7; 8 nucleotides line up with TRBD1. Germline CDR1 is SGDLS and CDR2 is YYNGEE. V was pared by 3 bases and J by 6 bases, with 2 bases of the junction left unmatched. The CDR3 length is 12 residues. This CDR3 reads CASSGTGGEQYF. Here the CDR3 DNA reads TGTGCCAGCAGCGGAACAGGGGGCGAGCAGTACTTC.

The chain recombines TRBV29-1 with TRBJ1-2; the D is unclear. In germline, CDR1 is SQVTM, CDR2 ANQGSEA. The CDR3 is 14 residues long. With 2 bases removed from V and 0 bases from J, the gap between germline ends came to 10 bases. CDR3 amino acids: CSVERDNANYGYTF. The CDR3 bases are TGCAGCGTTGAACGAGACAATGCTAACTATGGCTACACCTTC.

The chain combines TRBV5-8 with TRBJ2-3; possible D gene TRBD1, 6 bases. Germline CDR1 reads SGHTS; CDR2 reads YDEGEE. The CDR3 loop spans 15 amino acids. Trimming cost V 7 bases and J 0 bases, with 15 bases left between them. CDR3 protein: CASGPGQTSTDTQYF. The CDR3 coding sequence is TGTGCCAGCGGACCCGGACAGACTAGCACAGATACGCAGTATTTT. Using reference TRBV5-8 and TRBJ2-3 for the parts outside the CDR3, the full variable domain is EAGVTQSPTHLIKTRGQQATLRCSPISGHTSVYWYQQALGLGLQFLLWYDEGEERNRGNFPPRFSGRQFPNYSSELNVNALELEDSALYLCASGPGQTSTDTQYFGPGTRLTVL.

This clone was recorded a few times. The CDR3 nucleotides read TGTGCCAGCTCACCGAGTAGGGACAGGGGAGAAGCTTTCTTT. Encoded protein: CASSPSRDRGEAFF. The V and J genes are TRBV18 and TRBJ1-1; 10 positions agree with TRBD1. The CDR3 is made up of 14 amino acids. V gave up 3 bases and J gave up 8 bases; unmatched junction bases: 6. Per the germline V gene, CDR1 is KGHSH and CDR2 is LQKENI.

The V call is TRBV5-1, the J call TRBJ2-5, with unresolved D. The V gene's germline CDR1 is SGHRS and CDR2 YFSETQ. Between the trimmed V and J ends, which lost 0 bases and 4 bases, there was a span of 13 bases. This CDR3 has 15 amino acids. CDR3 amino acids: CASSLALLRLETQYF. CDR3 DNA sequence: TGCGCCAGCAGCTTGGCGCTGCTTCGGTTAGAGACCCAGTACTTC.

The chain recombines TRBV28 with TRBJ2-1; 9 nucleotides align to TRBD1. The CDR3 runs to 16 residues. Germline CDR1 is MDHEN and CDR2 is SYDVKM. V was clipped by 3 bases and J by 7 bases; unmatched bases: 10. The CDR3 coding sequence is TGTGCCAGCAGTTTTAACAGGGGGCAGGAAGGGAATGAGCAGTTCTTC. Protein product: CASSFNRGQEGNEQFF. Full variable domain (missing parts from reference TRBV28 and TRBJ2-1): DVKVTQSSRYLVKRTGEKVFLECVQDMDHENMFWYRQDPGLGLRLIYFSYDVKMKEKGDIPEGYSVSREKKERFSLILESASTNQTSMYLCASSFNRGQEGNEQFFGPGTRLTVL.

The chain couples TRBV9 to TRBJ2-5; a weak D match, TRBD1 (6 bases). This CDR3 contains 14 residues. V shed 0 bases and J shed 1 base, with 7 bases lying between them. The germline V gene encodes CDR1 SGDLS and CDR2 YYNGEE. The chain's CDR3 is CASSVGQAQETQYF. CDR3 bases: TGTGCCAGCAGCGTAGGACAGGCCCAAGAGACCCAGTACTTC.

For the CDR3, the DNA is TGTGCCAGTAGTATAGGGGGCGGAACCAAAAACATTCAGTACTTC. Its protein product is CASSIGGGTKNIQYF. The chain has TRBV19 and TRBJ2-4; possible D gene TRBD1, 5 bases. CDR3 length equals 15 residues. The V end lost 1 base, the J end lost 2 bases, and 9 bases lay between the germline ends. CDR1 LNHDA and CDR2 SQIVND come from the germline V gene (reference sequence).

This clone was detected only a few times. CDR3 in amino acids: CASRRQGEQPQHF. Here the CDR3 DNA reads TGTGCCAGCAGGAGACAGGGCGAACAGCCCCAGCATTTT. The rearrangement uses TRBV6-1 and TRBJ1-5, with 7 nucleotides matching TRBD1. The V segment lost 6 bases and the J segment 7 bases; nucleotides outside the gene matches: 6. The CDR3 covers 13 residues. Germline CDR1 reads MNHNS; CDR2 reads SASEGT.

This clone was counted many times. The genes are TRBV27 and TRBJ2-7, with 11 positions matching TRBD2. Germline trimming cut 0 bases from V and 7 bases from J; bases unmatched to any gene: 5. CDR3 size: 15 residues. Per germline, CDR1 MNHEY and CDR2 SMNVEV (reference sequence). The CDR3 sequence is CASSLSIAGGPEQYF. The CDR3 bases are TGTGCCAGCAGTTTATCGATAGCGGGGGGGCCGGAGCAGTACTTC.

The chain carries TRBV2 and TRBJ2-3; 8 bases fit TRBD2. This CDR3 has 14 residues. Germline CDR1 and CDR2: SNHLY and FYNNEI. V was pared by 8 bases and J by 3 bases, with 7 bases of the junction left unmatched. In nucleotides, the CDR3 is TGTGCCAGCCTCCTCGGGAGGGGGACAGATACGCAGTATTTT. This sequence encodes CASLLGRGTDTQYF.

J is TRBJ2-3 and V is TRBV5-4, with 9 bases aligning to TRBD2. After removal of 3 bases from V and 6 bases from J, the junction contained 11 bases not matched to a gene. The CDR3 totals 16 residues. Per germline, CDR1 SGHNT and CDR2 YYREEE (reference sequence). The CDR3 nucleotides are TGTGCCAGCAGCTCTCTAGCGGGGAACTATCTCGATACGCAGTATTTT. It is translated as CASSSLAGNYLDTQYF.

This clone was seen a single time. The J gene is TRBJ1-1, the V gene TRBV9; no clear D gene. There are 13 residues in the CDR3. Germline lookup yields CDR1 SGDLS and CDR2 YYNGEE. V lost 0 bases, J lost 4 bases, and 7 bases lay in between. The CDR3 loop reads CASSVATGTEAFF. CDR3 nucleotide sequence: TGTGCCAGCAGCGTAGCTACTGGCACTGAAGCTTTCTTT.

The chain is built from TRBV7-6 and TRBJ2-1, with D perhaps matching TRBD1 (6 bases). Trimming shortened V by 6 bases and J by 0 bases, and 15 bases separated the two germline ends. The CDR3 loop spans 16 amino acids. Germline-derived CDR1 and CDR2 are SGHVS and FNYEAQ. CDR3 in DNA: TGTGCCAGCAGGCCTGGACAGACTAACTCCTACAATGAGCAGTTCTTC. It encodes CASRPGQTNSYNEQFF.

This chain links TRBV7-2 with TRBJ1-2, with D perhaps TRBD1 (6 bases). The germline V gene encodes CDR1 SGHTA and CDR2 FQGNSA. The CDR3 covers 15 residues. V was cut by 6 bases and J by 4 bases, with 18 bases left in between. CDR3 sequence (DNA): TGTGCCAGCAGTTCACCCTTCGGGACAACCTATGGCTACACCTTC. Protein: CASSSPFGTTYGYTF. Complete variable domain (other parts from reference TRBV7-2 and TRBJ1-2): GAGVSQSPSNKVTEKGKDVELRCDPISGHTALYWYRQSLGQGLEFLIYFQGNSAPDKSGLPSDRFSAERTGGSVSTLTIQRTQQEDSAVYLCASSSPFGTTYGYTFGSGTRLTVV.

The V and J genes are TRBV2 and TRBJ2-2; 9 nucleotides match TRBD1. The CDR3 extends over 15 amino acids. V trimming: 6 bases; J trimming: 5 bases; junction bases outside the gene matches: 7. The germline V gene encodes CDR1 SNHLY and CDR2 FYNNEI. The CDR3 DNA reads as TGTGCCAGCAGACCAAGGACAGGGGAAACCGGGGAGCTGTTTTTT. Translated, it gives CASRPRTGETGELFF.

This clone was observed a few times. The chain has TRBV7-3 and TRBJ1-2; D remains unclear. Germline CDR1 and CDR2: SGHTA and FQGTGA. The CDR3 extends over 13 amino acids. The ends were cut back, 5 bases at V and 5 bases at J, with 12 bases in the middle. The CDR3 coding sequence is TGTGCCAGCAGCCCAGGAGGAGAGTATGGCTACACCTTC. Amino acid sequence: CASSPGGEYGYTF.

The rearrangement joins TRBV19 to TRBJ2-4, with a possible D match to TRBD1 (5 bases). Trimming shortened V by 3 bases and J by 7 bases, and 19 bases separated the two germline ends. Germline V gene sequence: CDR1 LNHDA, CDR2 SQIVND (reference sequence). This CDR3 region has 16 residues. The CDR3 here is CASSIPTEIETNIQYF. DNA of the CDR3: TGTGCCAGTAGTATCCCGACAGAGATAGAGACGAACATTCAGTACTTC.